This is a list of T cell receptor beta chains from one sample in a study of naive and memory T cell subsets. TCRdb called the UMI-ligation and nested PCR reads again in MiXCR, with one record for every CDR3 protein. The sample holds 19,000 or so distinct CDR3 sequences, 9.5% to 12% seen once. Sequenced input: central memory CD8+ T cells from blood. These receptors were collected from a human donor in good health. CDR3s include the opening cysteine and the closing phenylalanine or tryptophan. The D gene is left open where the match is weak. The size of a clone is reported for some rows only, either as once, few or many, or as a class for expanded clones.

D,size,V,J,DNA,CDR3
TRBD2,few,TRBV9,TRBJ2-3,TGTGCCAGCAGCGAGACTAGCGCCAGAACAGATACGCAGTATTTT,CASSETSARTDTQYF
-,many,TRBV2,TRBJ2-3,TGTGCCAGCAGTGAAGGTGTAGGGCAGAGCACAGATACGCAGTATTTT,CASSEGVGQSTDTQYF
TRBD1,many,TRBV7-9,TRBJ2-7,TGTGCCAGCAGCTTAGGGACAGGAGGCTCCTACGAGCAGTACTTC,CASSLGTGGSYEQYF
-,medium-sized,TRBV29-1,TRBJ1-1,TGCAGCTCCGTCCCGGGACCGACGAACACTGAAGCTTTCTTT,CSSVPGPTNTEAFF
TRBD2,many,TRBV10-3,TRBJ2-6,TGTGCCATCAGTGACCCCAGACTAGCGGGAGGGCCTGGGGCCAACGTCCTGACTTTC,CAISDPRLAGGPGANVLTF
-,few,TRBV29-1,TRBJ2-2,TGCAGCGTTGAATTACCAGCCGGGGAGCTGTTTTTT,CSVELPAGELFF
-,-,TRBV9,TRBJ2-1,TGTGCCAGCAGCCAGAGCAATGAGCAGTTCTTC,CASSQSNEQFF
TRBD2,-,TRBV7-9,TRBJ2-7,TGTGCCAGCAGCTTGGGAGGAGGACTAGCGGGGGGTCGGGAGCAGTACTTC,CASSLGGGLAGGREQYF
-,few,TRBV4-1,TRBJ2-1,TGCGCCAGCAGCCATTTCGGGACACGTATAGTCCACAATGAGCAGTTCTTC,CASSHFGTRIVHNEQFF
-,many,TRBV29-1,TRBJ1-1,TGCAGCTCCAGCCGGGACAACACTGAAGCTTTCTTT,CSSSRDNTEAFF
-,-,TRBV19,TRBJ2-2,TGTGCCAGTAGCCTCGGGGTAGCGGTGAACACCGGGGAGCTGTTTTTT,CASSLGVAVNTGELFF
-,many,TRBV27,TRBJ2-7,TGTGCCAGCAGTCCGGAGGTAGCGGTCGCGGGCTACGAGCAGTACTTC,CASSPEVAVAGYEQYF
TRBD1,many,TRBV2,TRBJ1-5,TGTGCCACCGAAGACAGGGGAAGGAGCAATCAGCCCCAGCATTTT,CATEDRGRSNQPQHF
TRBD1,-,TRBV27,TRBJ2-7,TGTGCCAGCAGTTTTGGGGACAGTGACTACGAGCAGTACTTC,CASSFGDSDYEQYF
-,-,TRBV6-5,TRBJ2-1,TGTGCCAGCAGCCCCGACTCGAGCTCCTACAATGAGCAGTTCTTC,CASSPDSSSYNEQFF
TRBD1,many,TRBV6-5,TRBJ2-7,TGTGCCAGCAGTTACTCGCTTGGGACAGGGGTCGAGCAGTACTTC,CASSYSLGTGVEQYF
TRBD2,-,TRBV7-6,TRBJ2-1,TGTGCCAGCACCCCGCGCGGGAGAATCAATGAGCAGTTCTTC,CASTPRGRINEQFF
-,few,TRBV30,TRBJ1-5,TGTGCCTGGAGTGTACTTGGGGAAAATCAGCCCCAGCATTTT,CAWSVLGENQPQHF
-,-,TRBV5-1,TRBJ1-5,TGCGCCAGCAGCTTGGACAGCCTAAATCAGCCCCAGCATTTT,CASSLDSLNQPQHF
-,-,TRBV27,TRBJ2-2,TGTGCCAGCAGTTTATATCCAGGGAGGAGCACCGGGGAGCTGTTTTTT,CASSLYPGRSTGELFF
-,many,TRBV6-2/TRBV6-3,TRBJ1-2,TGTGCCAGCATTGGGAAGAACGAAGCCCATCTTGGCTACACCTTC,CASIGKNEAHLGYTF
-,many,TRBV12-3/TRBV12-4,TRBJ1-2,TGTGCCAGCAGCCGGGGACACATCTATGGCTACACCTTC,CASSRGHIYGYTF
TRBD2,-,TRBV6-2/TRBV6-3,TRBJ2-6,TGTGCCAGCATCCACGAGGCTAGCGGGAGCCCTTCCACTGGGGCCAACGTCCTGACTTTC,CASIHEASGSPSTGANVLTF
-,many,TRBV6-1,TRBJ2-1,TGTGCCAGCAGCGCCCGTCGACGGACGAGAGGCAATGAGCAGTTCTTC,CASSARRRTRGNEQFF
-,-,TRBV5-6,TRBJ2-1,TGTGCCAGCAGCCCCCCCAACAGGAATGAGCAGTTCTTC,CASSPPNRNEQFF
TRBD1,few,TRBV28,TRBJ2-5,TGTGCCAGCAGTTTTGCAGGGGGCAATCAAGAGACCCAGTACTTC,CASSFAGGNQETQYF
-,many,TRBV11-2,TRBJ1-2,TGTGCCAGCAGCTTAGAGAGGGCAGGGGACGGTGGCTACACCTTC,CASSLERAGDGGYTF
-,few,TRBV29-1,TRBJ1-1,TGCAGCGTTGATGGTCTAATTGTCACTGAAGCTTTCTTT,CSVDGLIVTEAFF
TRBD2,few,TRBV6-9,TRBJ2-3,TGTGCCAGCGAACCCGGGGGACTAGGGCCACCATTTCCAGATACGCAGTATTTT,CASEPGGLGPPFPDTQYF
-,-,TRBV6-2/TRBV6-3,TRBJ2-2,TGTGCCAGCAGTTTAGGTTCGCTGTTTTTT,CASSLGSLFF
-,few,TRBV7-9,TRBJ1-4,TGTGCCAGCAGCTCTGGACTTAGTGAAAAACTGTTTTTT,CASSSGLSEKLFF
TRBD1,-,TRBV27,TRBJ2-3,TGTGCCAGCAAACAGACAGGGGGCCCCACAGATACGCAGTATTTT,CASKQTGGPTDTQYF
TRBD2,-,TRBV29-1,TRBJ2-4,TGCAGCGTTCAGGCGGGAGGGTCCAAAAACATTCAGTACTTC,CSVQAGGSKNIQYF
TRBD1,few,TRBV5-1,TRBJ1-2,TGCGCCAGCAGCTTTGGGACAGGGAGTAATGGCTACACCTTC,CASSFGTGSNGYTF
-,-,TRBV5-4,TRBJ2-7,TGTGCCAGCAGCTTGGGGGGTCACGGGGTCACCATCTCCTACGAGCAGTACTTC,CASSLGGHGVTISYEQYF
TRBD2,many,TRBV6-2/TRBV6-3,TRBJ2-5,TGTGCCAGCGGAAGACTAGCGGGAGTCCAAGAGACCCAGTACTTC,CASGRLAGVQETQYF
-,medium-sized,TRBV2,TRBJ1-2,TGTGCCAGCAGTGACAACTATGGCTACACCTTC,CASSDNYGYTF
TRBD1,-,TRBV18,TRBJ1-6,TGTGCCAGCTCACTGGGGACAGGGGATTATAATTCACCCCTCCACTTT,CASSLGTGDYNSPLHF
-,-,TRBV12-3/TRBV12-4,TRBJ2-5,TGTGCCAGCAGTTTCGACGGAGAGACCCAGTACTTC,CASSFDGETQYF
-,-,TRBV6-2/TRBV6-3,TRBJ2-7,TGTGCCAGCACGGGTGCAGAGCCCTACGAGCAGTACTTC,CASTGAEPYEQYF
TRBD2,many,TRBV7-6,TRBJ2-1,TGTGCCAGCAGCTTAGTTTTCGGGAGGACTGCGGATGAGCAGTTCTTC,CASSLVFGRTADEQFF
-,few,TRBV5-1,TRBJ2-1,TGCGCCAGCAGCTTGGTCCCCTACAATGAGCAGTTCTTC,CASSLVPYNEQFF
TRBD2,-,TRBV4-1,TRBJ2-3,TGCGCCAGCAGCCAAGATCGTTCTAGCGGGAGGGCCTGGAGGGCAGATACGCAGTATTTT,CASSQDRSSGRAWRADTQYF
-,many,TRBV29-1,TRBJ1-2,TGCAGCGTTGTTGGGGAACAGGTGGATGGCTACACCTTC,CSVVGEQVDGYTF
TRBD1,-,TRBV28,TRBJ1-2,TGTGCCAGCAGTTCTAGGACAGGGTTCTATGGCTACACCTTC,CASSSRTGFYGYTF
-,-,TRBV6-2/TRBV6-3,TRBJ2-7,TGTGCCAGCAGTGACCCATGGCAGGGTACGAACGAGCAGTACTTC,CASSDPWQGTNEQYF
TRBD2,-,TRBV4-3,TRBJ2-3,TGCGCCAGCAGCCAAGATAGCCGGGAGGGCCGTACGCAGTATTTT,CASSQDSREGRTQYF
TRBD2,many,TRBV20-1,TRBJ2-4,TGCAGTGCCACGGACTGGGAGGGCAAAAACATTCAGTACTTC,CSATDWEGKNIQYF
TRBD1,-,TRBV6-1,TRBJ2-7,TGTGCCAGCAGTTGGACAGGGGGCAACTACGAGCAGTACTTC,CASSWTGGNYEQYF
-,many,TRBV11-2,TRBJ2-5,TGTGCCAGCAGCTTGAACCATGGCGGGATAGAGACCCAGTACTTC,CASSLNHGGIETQYF
TRBD2,many,TRBV6-5,TRBJ2-1,TGTGCCAGCACGACTAGCGGGAATTTGAATGAGCAGTTCTTC,CASTTSGNLNEQFF
-,-,TRBV6-5,TRBJ1-5,TGTGCCAGCAGTAGCAAGAGGACAAGCGCCGGTACTTTT,CASSSKRTSAGTF